This T cell receptor beta chain is from a study of blood T cell repertoires in COVID-19. At the level of the study: There were acute and convalescent COVID-19 samples, and they came from the United States, Italy and Spain. Sample material is recorded as cDNA or gDNA derived from T cells, B-cell-depleted T cells, or PBMCs.

Seattle's enrolled individuals joined amid active infection and were then monitored longitudinally. The CDR3 has 13 residues. V was clipped by 5 bases and J by 3 bases, with 11 bases between them. From germline, CDR1 is SGHNT and CDR2 YYREEE (reference sequence). Assay used: immunoSEQ multiplex PCR; TCRdb lists only in-frame clones, some missing. Of tens of thousands of clones listed, around nine tenths are singletons. The clonotype was recovered from a woman aged 55-70 years with COVID-19, enrolled during active disease. The material sequenced was peripheral blood. V usage is TRBV5-4 and J usage is TRBJ2-5; D might be TRBD1 (6 bases). The CDR3 nucleotides are TGTGCCAGCAGTCGACAGGAGAAAGAGACCCAGTACTTC. This gives the protein CASSRQEKETQYF.